Shown below are 6 T cell receptor beta chains from a single sample sequenced in a study of CXCR3 chemokines and chemotherapy response in bladder cancer. TCRdb re-derived calls from the PCR reads in MiXCR, one entry per CDR3 protein. Of a few thousand distinct CDR3 sequences in the sample, under 20% were seen once. This material was collected from a patient whose treatment included neoadjuvant chemotherapy. The source of these receptors is a human donor with bladder cancer that did not respond to neoadjuvant chemotherapy.

As for this clonotype: Given a far larger clone just one base away, this is likely a sequencing read error. This rearrangement joins TRBV6-1 to TRBJ2-7, with 8 bases that match TRBD1. The CDR3 extends over 16 amino acids. V dropped 7 bases and J dropped 7; count of bases not matched to a gene: 18. In germline, CDR1 is MNHNS, CDR2 SASEGT. The CDR3 nucleotides read TGTGCCAGCACCCCCAGGGGGCCTAGCTCCTACAATGAGCAGTACTTC. This gives the protein CASTPRGPSSYNEQYF.

This clonotype rates as medium-sized. The chain employs TRBV7-3 and TRBJ1-6; 7 positions match TRBD1. The CDR3 spans 17 residues. The germline V gene has CDR1 SGHTA and CDR2 FQGTGA. J was trimmed by 0 bases and V by 5 bases; bases with no gene match: 7. This CDR3 reads CASSPKGAGSYNSPLHF. The CDR3 nucleotides are TGTGCCAGCAGCCCTAAGGGGGCAGGCTCCTATAATTCACCCCTCCACTTT. The variable domain in full, with the rest retrieved from reference TRBV7-3 and TRBJ1-6, is GAGVSQTPSNKVTEKGKYVELRCDPISGHTALYWYRQSLGQGPEFLIYFQGTGAADDSGLPNDRFFAVRPEGSVSTLKIQRTERGDSAVYLCASSPKGAGSYNSPLHFGNGTRLTVT.

As concerns this clonotype: A read error likely explains this, since a far larger clone differs by one base. The chain is built from TRBV10-3 and TRBJ2-2; a weak D match, TRBD1 (6 bases). This CDR3 region has 17 residues. Germline V CDR1 and CDR2: ENHRY, SYGVKD. V gave up 5 bases and J gave up 5 bases, with 21 bases separating them. The DNA of the CDR3 is TGTGCCATCAGTTACTACCCGAGGACAGTTGGGACCGGGGAGCTGTTTTTT. Amino acids: CAISYYPRTVGTGELFF.

Remarks on this clonotype: Since a far larger clone is one base different, this is likely a read error. The V and J genes are TRBV6-1 and TRBJ2-1, with 14 bases lining up with TRBD2. This CDR3 has 16 amino acids. Trimming cost V 6 bases and J 8 bases; bases outside gene matches: 9. CDR1 is MNHNS, CDR2 SASEGT, per germline. CDR3 coding DNA: TGTGCCAGCAGCTTATTCCGACTAGCGGGGGGGGATGAGCAGTTCTTC. Its protein product is CASSLFRLAGGDEQFF.

By sample fraction, this clonotype is large. This rearrangement joins TRBV19 to TRBJ2-2; TRBD2 agrees at 8 bases. Unmatched junction bases numbered 8, after V lost 3 bases and J lost 5 bases. This CDR3 is 16 amino acids long. Germline CDR1 reads LNHDA; CDR2 reads SQIVND (reference sequence). The DNA of the CDR3 is TGTGCCAGTAGTATTTACGGGACTAGAAAAACCGGGGAGCTGTTTTTT. It is translated as CASSIYGTRKTGELFF.

To note about this clonotype: It is likely a read error: a sequence one base away is far more abundant. The chain links TRBV5-4 to TRBJ2-1, with D perhaps being TRBD1 or TRBD2 (5 bases each). Matching the DNA end better, TRBJ2-7 makes the J call doubtful. Germline CDR1 is SGHNT and CDR2 is YYREEE (reference sequence). This CDR3 region has 14 residues. CDR3 nucleotide sequence: TGTGCCAGCAGCCCCAATGCGAGGGGCAACAAGCAGTACTTC. It translates to CASSPNARGNKQYF.